This record concerns one TCR beta chain sequence. This entry belongs to a study of blood T cell repertoires in COVID-19. As processed by the authors: For nucleated cells, counts were estimated from reference gene primer amplification. Assay used: immunoSEQ multiplex PCR; TCRdb lists only in-frame clones, some missing. Clonal size and the V and J genes are those of that table, whereas D and trimming came from the DNA. This table holds approximately 270,000 clones, 70% to 90% found once. The CDR3 sequence is 16 residues long. Trimming cost V 2 bases and J 1 base; bases outside gene matches: 7. CDR1 KGHSH and CDR2 LQKENI come from the germline V gene.

The source is a woman aged 70-85 years with acute or convalescent COVID-19. The chain joins TRBV18 to TRBJ2-7; 8 positions match TRBD1. Material for sequencing was peripheral blood. CDR3 residues: CASSPSQGALSYEQYF. DNA of the CDR3: TGTGCCAGCTCACCATCCCAGGGGGCATTATCCTACGAGCAGTACTTC.